Listed here are 3 T cell receptor beta chains from one sample, sequenced in a study of blood T cell repertoires in COVID-19. The method was immunoSEQ multiplex PCR; TCRdb's version includes in-frame clones alone and lacks a portion of them. The data show approximately 110,000 clones, with approximately 86% seen just once and 0.7% to 0.9% held by the top ten. Material for sequencing was peripheral blood. All receptors come from a woman aged 45-65 years with active or convalescent COVID-19.

This clone is a singleton in its sample. The V and J genes are TRBV5-6 and TRBJ2-3, with TRBD1 identical over 11 bases. J was trimmed by 3 bases and V by 4 bases; bases with no gene match: 4. Germline V gene sequence: CDR1 SGHDT, CDR2 YYEEEE. This CDR3 has 15 residues. CDR3: CASSPGTGGTDTQYF. In DNA, the CDR3 is TGTGCCAGCAGCCCGGGGACAGGGGGGACAGATACGCAGTATTTT. Supplemented by reference TRBV5-6 and TRBJ2-3, the full variable domain reads DAGVTQSPTHLIKTRGQQVTLRCSPKSGHDTVSWYQQALGQGPQFIFQYYEEEERQRGNFPDRFSGHQFPNYSSELNVNALLLGDSALYLCASSPGTGGTDTQYFGPGTRLTVL.

The J gene is TRBJ2-2, the V gene TRBV20-1; D not resolved. Per germline, CDR1 DFQATT and CDR2 SNEGSKA (reference sequence). The CDR3 is 11 residues long. The ends were cut back, 6 bases at V and 6 bases at J, with 8 bases in the middle. The CDR3 coding sequence is TGCAGTGCAGCGAGCCCCGGGGAGCTGTTTTTT. Translation gives CSAASPGELFF.

The CDR3 DNA reads TGTGCCAGCAGCGCCCAGGGATTATCCCCCGGGGAGCTGTTTTTT. This encodes CASSAQGLSPGELFF. The chain links TRBV9 to TRBJ2-2; possible D gene TRBD1, 5 bases. The V end lost 3 bases, the J end lost 6 bases, and 15 bases lay between the germline ends. CDR3 length: 15 residues. CDR1 is SGDLS and CDR2 is YYNGEE in the germline V gene.